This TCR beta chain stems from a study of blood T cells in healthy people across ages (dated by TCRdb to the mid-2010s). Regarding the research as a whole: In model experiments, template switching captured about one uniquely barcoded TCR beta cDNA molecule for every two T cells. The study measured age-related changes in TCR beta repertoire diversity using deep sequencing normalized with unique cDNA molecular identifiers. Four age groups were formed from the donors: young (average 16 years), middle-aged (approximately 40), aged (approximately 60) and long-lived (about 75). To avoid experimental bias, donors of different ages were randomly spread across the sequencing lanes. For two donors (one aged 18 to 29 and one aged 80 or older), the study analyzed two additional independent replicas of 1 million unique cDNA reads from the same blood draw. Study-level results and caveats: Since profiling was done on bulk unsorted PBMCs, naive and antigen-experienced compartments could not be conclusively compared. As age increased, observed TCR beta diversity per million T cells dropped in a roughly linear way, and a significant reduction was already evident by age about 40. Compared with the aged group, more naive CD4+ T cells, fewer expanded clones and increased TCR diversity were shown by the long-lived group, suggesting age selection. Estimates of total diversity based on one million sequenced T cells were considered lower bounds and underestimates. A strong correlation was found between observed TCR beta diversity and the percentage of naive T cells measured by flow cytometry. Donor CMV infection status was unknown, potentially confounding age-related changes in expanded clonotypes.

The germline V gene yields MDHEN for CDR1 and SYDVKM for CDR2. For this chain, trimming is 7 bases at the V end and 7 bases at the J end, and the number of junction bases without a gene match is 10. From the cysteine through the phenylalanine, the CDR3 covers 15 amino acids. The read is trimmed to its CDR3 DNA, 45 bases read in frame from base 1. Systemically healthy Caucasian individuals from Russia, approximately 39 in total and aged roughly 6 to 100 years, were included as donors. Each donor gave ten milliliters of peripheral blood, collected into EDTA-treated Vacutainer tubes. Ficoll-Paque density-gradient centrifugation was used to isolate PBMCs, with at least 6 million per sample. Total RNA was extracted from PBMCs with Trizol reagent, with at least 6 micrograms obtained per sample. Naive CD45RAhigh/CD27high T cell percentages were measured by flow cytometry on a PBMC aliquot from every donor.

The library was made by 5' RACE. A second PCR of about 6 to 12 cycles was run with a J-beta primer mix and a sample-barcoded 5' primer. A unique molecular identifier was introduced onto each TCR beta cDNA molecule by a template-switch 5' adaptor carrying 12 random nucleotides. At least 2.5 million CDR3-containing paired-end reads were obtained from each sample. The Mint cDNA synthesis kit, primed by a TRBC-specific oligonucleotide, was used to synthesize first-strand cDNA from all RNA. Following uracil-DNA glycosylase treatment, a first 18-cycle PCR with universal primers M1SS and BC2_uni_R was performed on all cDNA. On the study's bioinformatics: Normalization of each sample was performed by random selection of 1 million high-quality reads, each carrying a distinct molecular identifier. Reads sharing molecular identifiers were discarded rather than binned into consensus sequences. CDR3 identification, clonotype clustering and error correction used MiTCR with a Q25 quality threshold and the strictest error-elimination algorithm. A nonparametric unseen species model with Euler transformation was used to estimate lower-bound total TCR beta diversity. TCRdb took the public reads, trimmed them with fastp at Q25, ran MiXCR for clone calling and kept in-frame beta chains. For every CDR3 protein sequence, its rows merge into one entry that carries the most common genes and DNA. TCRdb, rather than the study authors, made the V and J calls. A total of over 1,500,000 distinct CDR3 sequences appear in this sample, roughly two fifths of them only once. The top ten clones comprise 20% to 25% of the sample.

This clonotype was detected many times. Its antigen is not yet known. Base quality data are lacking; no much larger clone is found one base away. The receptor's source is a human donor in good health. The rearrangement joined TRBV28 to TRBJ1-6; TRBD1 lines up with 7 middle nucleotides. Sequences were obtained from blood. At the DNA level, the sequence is TGTGCCAGCAAGGATGGGACAGTTTGGAATTCACCCCTCCACTTT. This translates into CASKDGTVWNSPLHF.